A single T cell receptor (beta chain) is shown here with its context. Whenever a sample was processed, at least 6 million PBMCs were isolated. Then a second PCR, running roughly 7 to 11 cycles, was carried out with a sample-barcoded 5' primer and a J-beta primer mix. TCRdb used MiXCR to reprocess the 5' RACE reads, holding one entry per CDR3 protein. The table lists around 990,000 distinct CDR3 sequences, roughly two fifths of them singletons. This sample is part of a study of blood T cells in healthy people across ages. The CDR3 extends over 13 amino acids. Germline CDR1 reads MNHEY; CDR2 reads SVGEGT. V was clipped by 2 bases and J by 4 bases, with 8 bases between them.

The rearrangement links TRBV6-2 or TRBV6-3 to TRBJ1-2; D gene unclear. Sequenced material: blood. This receptor was taken from a man aged 18 to 29 in good health. For the CDR3, the DNA is TGTGCCAGCAGTTACGGGATGGGCTATGGCTACACCTTC. As protein: CASSYGMGYGYTF.